This TCR beta chain was obtained from a study of CD8 T cells in Susac syndrome. Random-hexamer reverse transcription was applied to roughly 0.45 to 1 ug RNA. The authors amplified TCR beta CDR3 across 54 Vbeta and 13 Jbeta using immunoSEQ multiplex PCR. TCRdb re-derived calls from the immunoSEQ multiplex PCR reads in MiXCR, one entry per CDR3 protein. The sample has 150,000 to 200,000 distinct CDR3 sequences, 91% seen once; the top ten hold roughly 0.087%. While CD8+ and CD4+ T cells were isolated negatively, TEMRA cells were enriched by FACS. The CDR3 is 15 amino acids. From germline, CDR1 is SGHRS and CDR2 YFSETQ. Between the trimmed V and J ends, which lost 0 bases and 0 bases, there was a span of 7 bases.

The sample consisted of CD4+ T cells from PBMCs. The genes are TRBV5-1 and TRBJ2-1, with D uncertain. The clonotype comes from a human donor with Susac syndrome. CDR3 protein: CASSLEPGSYNEQFF. Here the CDR3 DNA reads TGCGCCAGCAGCTTGGAGCCAGGCTCCTACAATGAGCAGTTCTTC.